One sample yielded the 14 T cell receptor beta chains listed below, sequenced in a study of T cell repertoires in ileal Crohn's disease. Measured with immunoSEQ multiplex PCR; TCRdb has only the in-frame clones, and not every one. Among roughly 15,000 clones listed, over 80% were seen once. The specimen sequenced was ileal tissue. The receptors shown here come from an adult with Crohn's disease.

The chain is built from TRBV4-3 and TRBJ2-5; 7 nucleotides match TRBD1. Germline-derived CDR1 and CDR2 are LGHNA and YSLEER. The length of the CDR3 is 17 residues. The junction had 8 bases not matched to a gene; V was cut back by 1 base and J by 0 bases. CDR3: CASSQGQGSGYQETQYF. Here the CDR3 DNA reads TGCGCCAGCAGCCAAGGACAGGGAAGTGGGTACCAAGAGACCCAGTACTTC.

The genes are TRBV5-1 and TRBJ1-1; D not certain. The germline V gene has CDR1 SGHRS and CDR2 YFSETQ. The CDR3 has 9 amino acids. Trimming left V 7 bases short and J 11 bases short, with 9 bases between. CDR3 nucleotide sequence: TGCGCCAGCCCGGGTGAGGCTTTCTTT. It specifies CASPGEAFF.

The CDR3: CASSLRGTYTGELFF. The CDR3, as DNA: TGTGCCAGCAGCCTCCGAGGGACTTACACCGGGGAGCTGTTTTTT. The chain carries TRBV11-2 and TRBJ2-2, with D possibly matching TRBD2 (6 bases). V was trimmed by 5 bases and J by 3 bases, leaving 13 bases between them. CDR1 and CDR2 from the germline V gene are SGHAT and FQNNGV. The CDR3 extends over 15 amino acids.

This chain connects TRBV5-6 to TRBJ2-5; D perhaps matches TRBD1 (6 bases). This CDR3 region has 14 residues. V was trimmed by 1 base and J by 2 bases, leaving 9 bases between them. Germline V gene lookup returns CDR1 SGHDT and CDR2 YYEEEE. DNA of the CDR3: TGTGCCAGCAGCTTGTCGGGGACACAAGAGACCCAGTACTTC. Amino acids: CASSLSGTQETQYF.

The V gene is TRBV6-1, the J gene TRBJ2-2; 7 bases match TRBD1. Germline loops: CDR1 MNHNS, CDR2 SASEGT. The CDR3 is 15 amino acids. The V gene end was trimmed by 4 bases and the J gene end by 2 bases; junction bases not matched to a gene: 4. CDR3 region: CASSVGTVNTGELFF. The CDR3 DNA is TGTGCCAGCAGTGTAGGGACAGTTAACACCGGGGAGCTGTTTTTT.

This clone has just one count. This rearrangement joins TRBV12-5 to TRBJ2-7, with D perhaps matching TRBD1 (6 bases). The ends were cut back, 0 bases at V and 1 base at J, with 13 bases in the middle. CDR1 and CDR2 from the germline V gene are LGHNT and FRNRAP. CDR3 size: 16 residues. In DNA, the CDR3 is TGTGCTAGTGGTTTGGTAGTCCAGGGGCCGTCCTACGAGCAGTACTTC. Protein sequence: CASGLVVQGPSYEQYF.

V is TRBV30 and J is TRBJ2-3; 8 bases are a match to TRBD2. The CDR3 is made up of 13 amino acids. V shed 4 bases and J 2 bases; nucleotides not matched to a gene: 2. Germline lookup yields CDR1 GTSNPN and CDR2 SVGIG (reference sequence). CDR3 DNA sequence: TGTGCCTGGACTAGCGGGCTCACAGATACGCAGTATTTT. This translates into CAWTSGLTDTQYF.

The gene calls are TRBV4-3 and TRBJ1-3; no firm D call. V was clipped by 0 bases and J by 1 base, with 7 bases between them. Germline lookup yields CDR1 LGHNA and CDR2 YSLEER. CDR3 length: 15 residues. The CDR3 sequence is CASSQDLVSGNTIYF. CDR3 coding DNA: TGCGCCAGCAGCCAAGATCTCGTATCTGGAAACACCATATATTTT.

The chain has TRBV13 and TRBJ1-1; D is unresolved. V gave up 7 bases and J gave up 3 bases, with 6 bases separating them. Germline V lookup: CDR1 PRHDT, CDR2 FYEKMQ (reference sequence). This CDR3 is 11 amino acids long. CDR3 DNA: TGTGCCAGCAAGCTTGACACTGAAGCTTTCTTT. Translating it yields CASKLDTEAFF.

In regard to this clone: Relative to the germline gene, one junction end is altered; a read error may explain this. The chain carries TRBV30 and TRBJ1-2, with D uncertain. The CDR3 totals 12 residues. The germline gives CDR1 GTSNPN, CDR2 SVGIG (reference sequence). CDR3 coding DNA: TGTGCCTGGGGGCCAGCCTTACATGGCTACGCCTTC. This codes for CAWGPALHGYAF.

The chain carries TRBV30 and TRBJ2-3, with 8 bases aligning to TRBD2. CDR1 and CDR2 (germline): GTSNPN, SVGIG (reference sequence). Unmatched junction bases numbered 3, after V lost 1 base and J lost 0 bases. The CDR3 runs 15 residues. CDR3 in DNA: TGTGCCTGGAGTGAGCTAGCGGGTAGCACAGATACGCAGTATTTT. This codes for CAWSELAGSTDTQYF.

The genes are TRBV7-3 and TRBJ2-3, with TRBD2 as a possible D gene (6 bases). This CDR3 is built from 14 residues. V gave up 3 bases and J gave up 1 base, with 8 bases separating them. In germline, CDR1 is SGHTA, CDR2 FQGTGA. The CDR3 spells CASSFLARTDTQYF. CDR3 in DNA: TGTGCCAGCAGCTTTCTAGCGCGCACAGATACGCAGTATTTT.

This rearrangement joins TRBV19 to TRBJ1-4; 11 nucleotides match TRBD1. From germline, CDR1 is LNHDA and CDR2 SQIVND (reference sequence). V lost 4 bases to trimming and J lost 6 bases; unmatched junction nucleotides: 4. This CDR3 has 15 amino acids. CDR3 amino acids: CASSSRDRGYEKLFF. The CDR3, as DNA: TGTGCCAGTAGTAGCCGGGACAGGGGGTATGAAAAACTGTTTTTT.

The CDR3 sequence is CASSYGQDGEAFF. In DNA form, the CDR3 reads TGCGCCAGCAGCTACGGACAGGATGGAGAAGCTTTCTTT. The V call is TRBV5-1, the J call TRBJ1-1; 7 bases are a match to TRBD1. The germline V gene encodes CDR1 SGHRS and CDR2 YFSETQ. The V and J ends lost 3 bases and 8 bases, in that order; junction bases with no gene match: 7. This CDR3 spans 13 amino acids.